This T cell receptor (beta chain) was identified in a study of T cell responses to AZD1222 COVID-19 vaccine. Study context: Pooled together were second doses at about 4 or about 12 weeks. Notes on the study in general: Spike-specific TCRs gained breadth and depth after people received two AZD1222 doses. Clonal diversity may have been underestimated, and the donors were mostly white British, with more females than males.

With regard to this clone: Its target is not known.

Germline CDR1 is SGHDN and CDR2 is FVKESK. V was trimmed by 4 bases and J by 5 bases, leaving 17 bases between them. This CDR3 is 15 amino acids long. The protocol was immunoSEQ multiplex PCR, while the TCRdb copy is restricted to in-frame clones and leaves out a portion. The sample lists 56,000 or so clones, 75% to 90% occurring once. This specimen consisted of peripheral blood, obtained on day 0 of AZD1222 vaccination. The V call is TRBV14, the J call TRBJ2-5; D is possibly TRBD2 (5 bases). This clonotype was sampled from an adult in good health. The CDR3: CASSPSPGFIETQYF. The CDR3 DNA reads TGTGCCAGCAGCCCCTCTCCGGGGTTTATTGAGACCCAGTACTTC.